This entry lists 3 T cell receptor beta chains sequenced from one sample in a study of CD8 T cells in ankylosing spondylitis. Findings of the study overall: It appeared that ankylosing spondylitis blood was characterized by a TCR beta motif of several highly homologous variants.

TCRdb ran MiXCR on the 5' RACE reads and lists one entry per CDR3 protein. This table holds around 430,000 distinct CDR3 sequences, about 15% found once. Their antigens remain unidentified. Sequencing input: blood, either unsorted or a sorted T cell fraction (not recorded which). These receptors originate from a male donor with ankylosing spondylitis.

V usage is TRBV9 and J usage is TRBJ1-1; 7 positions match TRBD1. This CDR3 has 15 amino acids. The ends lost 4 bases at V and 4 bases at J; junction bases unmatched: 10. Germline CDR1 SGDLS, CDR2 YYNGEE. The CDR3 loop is CASSPTDRQSTEAFF. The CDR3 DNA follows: TGTGCCAGCAGCCCAACGGACAGGCAGAGCACTGAAGCTTTCTTT.

Here the CDR3 reads CSAREQGQGYEQYF. DNA of the CDR3: TGCAGTGCTAGAGAACAGGGCCAGGGCTACGAGCAGTACTTC. The chain uses TRBV20-1 and TRBJ2-7; tentative D call: TRBD1 (6 bases). The CDR3 runs to 14 residues. Germline V CDR1 and CDR2: DFQATT, SNEGSKA (reference sequence). V was clipped by 0 bases and J by 3 bases, with 12 bases between them.

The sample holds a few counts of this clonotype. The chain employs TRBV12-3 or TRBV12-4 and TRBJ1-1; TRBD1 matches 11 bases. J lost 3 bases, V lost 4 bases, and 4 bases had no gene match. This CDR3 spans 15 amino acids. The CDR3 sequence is CASSYGTGGHTEAFF. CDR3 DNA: TGTGCCAGCAGTTATGGGACAGGGGGTCACACTGAAGCTTTCTTT.